The following is a TCR beta chain sequence with its context. Its target is not known. Primers: 60 Vbeta forward and 13 Jbeta reverse. Measured with immunoSEQ multiplex PCR; TCRdb has only the in-frame clones, and not every one. Of over 85,000 clones in the sample, nearly 80% were seen once. The V end was cut by 8 bases, the J end by 4 bases, with 14 bases between. This CDR3 contains 13 residues. Looked up from germline, CDR1 is SNHLY and CDR2 is FYNNEI. This sample was included in a study of cytomegalovirus exposure and HLA in healthy donors. Study-level points and caveats: It was 150 to 200 TCR beta chains that were listed as cytomegalovirus-associated. In a later analysis, productive TCRs from donors in an Asian-associated ancestry cluster reportedly carried fewer N-insertions than the cohort mean. For most TCR sequences rarity was the rule, although some public TCRs occurred in many donors.

This receptor was taken from a woman aged 25 to 45 in good health and CMV-seronegative. Material for sequencing was PBMCs. The V and J genes are TRBV2 and TRBJ2-5; perhaps TRBD2 as D (5 bases). CDR3 DNA sequence: TGTGCCAGCTTTAAGGAGGTCGGAGAGACCCAGTACTTC. Translation gives CASFKEVGETQYF. The variable domain in full, completed from reference TRBV2 and TRBJ2-5, reads EPEVTQTPSHQVTQMGQEVILRCVPISNHLYFYWYRQILGQKVEFLVSFYNNEISEKSEIFDDQFSVERPDGSNFTLKIRSTKLEDSAMYFCASFKEVGETQYFGPGTRLLVL.